The next 27 T cell receptor beta chains were all read from a single sample in a study of T cell repertoires in aging, cancer and after chemotherapy. Multiplex touch-down PCR with TRB-A/B primers amplified rearranged V-D-J TRB sequences. TCRdb passed the multiplex PCR reads through MiXCR, listing each CDR3 protein once. This table has approximately 4,900 distinct CDR3 sequences, around 40% appearing once. Peripheral blood genomic DNA, not sorted cells or RNA, was the template. Source material: blood. These receptor sequences come from a human donor with a blood cancer.

In its sample, this clonotype was seen a few times. The chain uses TRBV5-4 and TRBJ2-1, with 8 bases aligning to TRBD2. Germline assignment: CDR1 SGHNT and CDR2 YYREEE (reference sequence). CDR3 size: 15 residues. V gave up 0 bases and J gave up 5 bases; unmatched junction bases: 4. CDR3 nucleotides: TGTGCCAGCAGCTTGGATCCAGCGGGGGACAATGAGCAGTTCTTC. Translating gives CASSLDPAGDNEQFF. Supplemented by reference TRBV5-4 and TRBJ2-1, the full variable domain reads ETGVTQSPTHLIKTRGQQVTLRCSSQSGHNTVSWYQQALGQGPQFIFQYYREEENGRGNFPPRFSGLQFPNYSSELNVNALELDDSALYLCASSLDPAGDNEQFFGPGTRLTVL.

The V gene is TRBV6-5, the J gene TRBJ2-7, with unresolved D. From germline, CDR1 is MNHEY and CDR2 SVGAGI. The CDR3 runs to 12 residues. The V end lost 6 bases, the J end lost 4 bases, and 10 bases lay between the germline ends. The CDR3 spells CASRLDSYEQYF. The DNA of the CDR3 is TGTGCCAGCAGATTAGACTCTTACGAGCAGTACTTC.

This clonotype was counted between two and nine times. CDR3 sequence (DNA): TGCAGCGTTGCAAGAGGCGGTGGCTACTCCTACGAGCAGTACTTC. This encodes CSVARGGGYSYEQYF. V and J are TRBV29-1 and TRBJ2-7; D is unclear. Germline V gene lookup returns CDR1 SQVTM and CDR2 ANQGSEA. The V gene lost 4 bases and the J gene lost 0 bases, with 16 bases spanning the gap. This CDR3 comprises 15 residues.

V usage is TRBV11-2 and J usage is TRBJ1-2; 7 bases fit TRBD1. The trim removed 2 bases at V and 7 bases at J, leaving 19 bases unmatched. Germline assignment: CDR1 SGHAT and CDR2 FQNNGV. This CDR3 is 18 amino acids long. The CDR3 here is CASSLYPPNRGARSGYTF. CDR3 in DNA: TGTGCCAGCAGCTTATACCCACCAAACAGGGGCGCGCGGTCTGGCTACACCTTC.

The chain uses TRBV19 and TRBJ1-5, with D perhaps TRBD1 (6 bases). V lost 10 bases, J lost 0 bases, and 16 bases lay in between. CDR3 size: 15 residues. Looked up from germline, CDR1 is LNHDA and CDR2 is SQIVND (reference sequence). The CDR3 coding sequence is TGTGCCACCCAAAGGGGGGCTTATAGCAATCAGCCCCAGCATTTT. This codes for CATQRGAYSNQPQHF.

CDR3 residues: CASSRPGQGHYEQYF. In DNA, the CDR3 is TGTGCCAGCAGTCGCCCGGGACAGGGACACTACGAGCAGTACTTC. The chain employs TRBV27 and TRBJ2-7; TRBD1 aligns across 9 bases. Germline lookup yields CDR1 MNHEY and CDR2 SMNVEV (reference sequence). The CDR3 extends over 15 amino acids. The V segment lost 5 bases and the J segment 3 bases; nucleotides outside the gene matches: 8.

This clonotype showed up just a few times. The J gene is TRBJ2-2, the V gene TRBV5-6; 8 bases are shared with TRBD2. From germline, CDR1 is SGHDT and CDR2 YYEEEE. J gave up 9 bases and V 1 base, and 8 bases lay outside the gene matches. The CDR3 totals 15 residues. The CDR3 DNA reads TGTGCCAGCAGCTTGATACGGGGGGGGAGCCGGGAGCTGTTTTTT. Translated: CASSLIRGGSRELFF.

The chain carries TRBV12-3 or TRBV12-4 and TRBJ1-5; no reliable D call. CDR3 length: 14 amino acids. V shed 3 bases and J shed 3 bases, with 9 bases lying between them. This CDR3 reads CASSFMGYNQPQHF. The CDR3 region has the DNA TGTGCCAGCAGTTTCATGGGATACAATCAGCCCCAGCATTTT.

This clonotype showed up just a few times. The rearrangement uses TRBV29-1 and TRBJ1-1; TRBD1 aligns across 7 bases. The V gene's germline CDR1 is SQVTM and CDR2 ANQGSEA. There are 13 residues in the CDR3. V was clipped by 4 bases and J by 2 bases; unmatched bases: 4. The CDR3 DNA reads as TGCAGCGTTGTGACAGGGACCAACACTGAAGCTTTCTTT. This gives the protein CSVVTGTNTEAFF.

The gene calls are TRBV7-9 and TRBJ2-1, with D perhaps matching TRBD1 (5 bases). Trimming pared 1 base from V and 9 bases from J, leaving 19 bases between. The CDR3 sequence is 16 residues long. Germline V gene data show CDR1 as SEHNR and CDR2 as FQNEAQ (reference sequence). Here the CDR3 reads CASSLGLQGGPSEQFF. The CDR3 nucleotides read TGTGCCAGCAGCTTAGGGCTGCAGGGCGGTCCAAGTGAGCAGTTCTTC.

The genes are TRBV7-9 and TRBJ2-1; 8 bases agree with TRBD1. V shed 3 bases and J 5 bases; nucleotides not matched to a gene: 12. CDR1 is SEHNR, CDR2 FQNEAQ, per germline (reference sequence). This CDR3 has 17 residues. The CDR3 nucleotides read TGTGCCAGCAGCTTGAGGCCAGGCATACAGGGGGACAATGAGCAGTTCTTC. Its translation: CASSLRPGIQGDNEQFF.

As to this clonotype: A much more abundant neighbour one base away suggests this may be a read error. The chain couples TRBV19 to TRBJ1-5; tentative D call: TRBD1 (5 bases). This CDR3 contains 14 residues. Germline V gene sequence: CDR1 LNHDA, CDR2 SQIVND (reference sequence). V lost 5 bases and J lost 5, with 13 bases in between. In DNA, the CDR3 is TGTGCCAGTAGTCCGGACGTGGGGGATCAGCCCCAGCATTTT. Protein product: CASSPDVGDQPQHF.

The rearrangement uses TRBV10-3 and TRBJ2-3; 14 bases line up with TRBD2. Germline CDR1 reads ENHRY; CDR2 reads SYGVKD. V lost 2 bases to trimming and J lost 2 bases; unmatched junction nucleotides: 9. The CDR3 extends over 19 amino acids. The CDR3 sequence is CAISEPQPGLAGVTDTQYF. CDR3 nucleotide sequence: TGTGCCATCAGTGAGCCTCAACCGGGACTAGCGGGGGTCACAGATACGCAGTATTTT.

The rearrangement links TRBV5-1 to TRBJ1-1; TRBD1 matches 7 bases. The CDR3 is 13 residues long. The trim removed 4 bases at V and 2 bases at J, leaving 2 bases unmatched. Looked up from germline, CDR1 is SGHRS and CDR2 is YFSETQ. CDR3 DNA: TGCGCCAGCAGCCGGGACAGCAACACTGAAGCTTTCTTT. Its translation is CASSRDSNTEAFF.

The chain couples TRBV27 to TRBJ2-2; D possibly uses TRBD1 or TRBD2 (5 bases each). The germline gives CDR1 MNHEY, CDR2 SMNVEV (reference sequence). CDR3 size: 17 residues. Trimming shortened V by 2 bases and J by 0 bases, and 13 bases separated the two germline ends. The CDR3 is CASSLGTDPSNTGELFF. CDR3 DNA: TGTGCCAGCAGTTTAGGGACCGACCCCTCGAACACCGGGGAGCTGTTTTTT.

This clonotype was counted only a few times. The chain combines TRBV6-5 with TRBJ1-2; D unclear. With 6 bases removed from V and 0 bases from J, the gap between germline ends came to 8 bases. Per germline, CDR1 MNHEY and CDR2 SVGAGI. The CDR3 runs 13 residues. CDR3 DNA: TGTGCCAGCAGCCCCGCAGCTAACTATGGCTACACCTTC. The encoded protein is CASSPAANYGYTF.

The chain is built from TRBV6-5 and TRBJ1-1; 7 positions match TRBD1. Germline V lookup: CDR1 MNHEY, CDR2 SVGAGI. V lost 6 bases to trimming and J lost 3 bases; unmatched junction nucleotides: 4. The CDR3 extends over 13 amino acids. In DNA, the CDR3 is TGTGCCAGCAGCCTCGACAGGGACACTGAAGCTTTCTTT. Amino acids: CASSLDRDTEAFF.

The rearrangement uses TRBV6-6 and TRBJ2-3, with D perhaps matching TRBD2 (6 bases). V was clipped by 6 bases and J by 5 bases, with 15 bases between them. Per the germline V gene, CDR1 is MNHNY and CDR2 is SVGAGI (reference sequence). The CDR3 is 14 amino acids. The chain's CDR3 is CASRKGEAGDTQYF. The CDR3 bases are TGTGCCAGCAGAAAAGGGGAAGCGGGAGATACGCAGTATTTT.

J is TRBJ1-5 and V is TRBV5-6; D uncertain. Trimming took off 1 base at V and 7 bases at J, with 12 bases between the two ends. The CDR3 totals 14 residues. CDR1 and CDR2 (germline): SGHDT, YYEEEE. The CDR3 coding sequence is TGTGCCAGCAGCTTGTTTTCAGTAGGCCAGCCCCAGCATTTT. This sequence encodes CASSLFSVGQPQHF.

V is TRBV6-5 and J is TRBJ1-2, with TRBD1 identical over 11 bases. V lost 5 bases and J lost 14; bases outside the gene matches: 7. Germline values: CDR1 MNHEY, CDR2 SVGAGI. CDR3 length: 12 amino acids. The CDR3, as DNA: TGTGCCAGCAGTGAAGGGGACAGGGGGGTAACCTTC. This codes for CASSEGDRGVTF.

The J gene is TRBJ2-1, the V gene TRBV6-5; TRBD2 agrees at 7 bases. Trimming removed 0 bases from V and 4 bases from J; junction bases left unmatched: 3. The CDR3 length is 15 residues. CDR1 is MNHEY, CDR2 SVGAGI, per germline. The chain's CDR3 is CASSYSGGGYNEQFF. DNA of the CDR3: TGTGCCAGCAGTTACTCGGGGGGGGGTTACAATGAGCAGTTCTTC.

This clonotype is a singleton in its sample. V gene TRBV6-5 combines with J gene TRBJ1-1; D is perhaps TRBD1 (6 bases). The CDR3 covers 14 residues. V was cut by 4 bases and J by 11 bases, with 20 bases left in between. Germline V gene lookup returns CDR1 MNHEY and CDR2 SVGAGI. CDR3 DNA: TGTGCCAGCAGTTCCGCTCGGGGGCGCGTGGATGCTTTCTTT. As protein: CASSSARGRVDAFF.

This clonotype was seen a handful of times. The gene calls are TRBV6-5 and TRBJ1-1; possible D gene TRBD1, 6 bases. V lost 7 bases, J lost 5 bases, and 23 bases lay in between. The germline V gene encodes CDR1 MNHEY and CDR2 SVGAGI. The CDR3 spans 16 residues. The CDR3, as DNA: TGTGCCAGCACTAAGGGATCCCAGGGGAGGGGGACTGAAGCTTTCTTT. Translating gives CASTKGSQGRGTEAFF.

This clonotype appeared a few times. The chain is built from TRBV20-1 and TRBJ1-2, with 9 bases identical to TRBD1. Per the germline V gene, CDR1 is DFQATT and CDR2 is SNEGSKA (reference sequence). After removal of 2 bases from V and 11 bases from J, the junction contained 9 bases not matched to a gene. The CDR3 loop spans 13 amino acids. CDR3 coding DNA: TGCAGTGCTAGAATAGAGGTGGGACAGGGATACACCTTC. It encodes CSARIEVGQGYTF.

The J gene is TRBJ2-5, the V gene TRBV5-5; D unclear. V gave up 2 bases and J gave up 5 bases, with 7 bases separating them. The CDR3 consists of 12 residues. CDR1 and CDR2 from the germline V gene are SGHKS and YYEKEE (reference sequence). CDR3 nucleotide sequence: TGTGCCAGCAGCTTTGACGACGAGACCCAGTACTTC. This gives the protein CASSFDDETQYF.

The CDR3 loop reads CASSARSSSYEQYF. CDR3 bases: TGTGCCAGCTCGGCTCGGTCTTCTTCCTACGAGCAGTACTTC. This chain uses TRBV18 with TRBJ2-7, with D uncertain. The ends were cut back, 6 bases at V and 1 base at J, with 13 bases in the middle. The CDR3 sequence is 14 residues long. CDR1 KGHSH and CDR2 LQKENI come from the germline V gene. The full variable domain, its missing parts supplied by reference TRBV18 and TRBJ2-7, is NAGVMQNPRHLVRRRGQEARLRCSPMKGHSHVYWYRQLPEEGLKFMVYLQKENIIDESGMPKERFSAEFPKEGPSILRIQQVVRGDSAAYFCASSARSSSYEQYFGPGTRLTVT.

This clonotype was observed a few times. V usage is TRBV12-3 or TRBV12-4 and J usage is TRBJ2-7, with a tentative D call TRBD2 (6 bases). V dropped 4 bases and J dropped 2 bases, with 12 bases sitting between them. The CDR3 loop spans 14 amino acids. The CDR3 here is CASSYGTPAYEQYF. DNA of the CDR3: TGTGCCAGCAGTTATGGGACTCCCGCCTACGAGCAGTACTTC.